This TCR beta chain was captured by sequencing in a study of T cell responses to AZD1222 COVID-19 vaccine. Broader study findings: Seropositive status at baseline applied to only five or six AZD1222 recipients. Possibly, clonal diversity was underestimated; donors were largely white British and included more females.

A remark on this clone: The antigen is undetermined.

Measured with immunoSEQ multiplex PCR; TCRdb has only the in-frame clones, and not every one. Of 100,000 or so clones detected, around nine tenths appear once; the ten largest clones hold around 2.3%. Germline lookup yields CDR1 MGHDK and CDR2 SYGVNS. Losses at the gene ends were 7 bases for V and 4 bases for J; bases not matched to a gene: 8. The CDR3 sequence is 14 residues long. The chain has TRBV25-1 and TRBJ2-7; TRBD2 matches 9 bases. The sequence came from an adult who received the AZD1222 COVID-19 vaccine. Here the sequenced sample was peripheral blood, taken 28 days after the second AZD1222 dose. The CDR3 bases are TGTGCCAGCACCCTTAGCGGGAGCGGATACGAGCAGTACTTC. Protein sequence: CASTLSGSGYEQYF.